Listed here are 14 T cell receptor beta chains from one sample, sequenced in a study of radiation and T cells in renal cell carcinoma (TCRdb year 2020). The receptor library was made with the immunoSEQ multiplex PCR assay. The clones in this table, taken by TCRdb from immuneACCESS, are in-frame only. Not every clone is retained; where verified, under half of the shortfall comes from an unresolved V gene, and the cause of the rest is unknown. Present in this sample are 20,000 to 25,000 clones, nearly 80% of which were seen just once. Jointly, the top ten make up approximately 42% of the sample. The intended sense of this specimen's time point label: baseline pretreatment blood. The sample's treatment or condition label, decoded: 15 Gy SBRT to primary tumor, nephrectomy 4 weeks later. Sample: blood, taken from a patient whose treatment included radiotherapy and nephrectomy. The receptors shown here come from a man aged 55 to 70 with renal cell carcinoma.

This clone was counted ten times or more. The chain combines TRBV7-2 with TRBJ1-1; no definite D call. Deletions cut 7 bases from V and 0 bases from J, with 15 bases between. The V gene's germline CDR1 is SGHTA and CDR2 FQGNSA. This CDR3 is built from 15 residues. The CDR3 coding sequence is TGTGCCAGCACCCGGGCGACCGAGGTGAACACTGAAGCTTTCTTT. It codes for CASTRATEVNTEAFF. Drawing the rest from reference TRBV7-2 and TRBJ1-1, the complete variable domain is GAGVSQSPSNKVTEKGKDVELRCDPISGHTALYWYRQSLGQGLEFLIYFQGNSAPDKSGLPSDRFSAERTGGSVSTLTIQRTQQEDSAVYLCASTRATEVNTEAFFGQGTRLTVV.

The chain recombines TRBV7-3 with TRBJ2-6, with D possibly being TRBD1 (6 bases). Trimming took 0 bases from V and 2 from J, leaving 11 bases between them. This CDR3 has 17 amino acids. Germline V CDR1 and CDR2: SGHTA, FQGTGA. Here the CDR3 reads CASSLTGGATGANVLTF. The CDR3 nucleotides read TGTGCCAGCAGCTTAACAGGGGGTGCGACTGGGGCCAACGTCCTGACTTTC.

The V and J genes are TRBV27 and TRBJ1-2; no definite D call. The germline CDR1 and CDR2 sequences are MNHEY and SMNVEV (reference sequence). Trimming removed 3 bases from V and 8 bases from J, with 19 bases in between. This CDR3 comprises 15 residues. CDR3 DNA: TGTGCCAGCAGTTTCTCCCCCGTCGCGATTCTGGGCTACACCTTC. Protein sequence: CASSFSPVAILGYTF.

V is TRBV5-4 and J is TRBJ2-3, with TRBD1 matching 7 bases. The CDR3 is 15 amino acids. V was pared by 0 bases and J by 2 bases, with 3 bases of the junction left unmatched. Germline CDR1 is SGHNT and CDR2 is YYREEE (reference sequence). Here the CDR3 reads CASSLAGTATDTQYF. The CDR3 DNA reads TGTGCCAGCAGCTTGGCCGGGACAGCCACAGATACGCAGTATTTT.

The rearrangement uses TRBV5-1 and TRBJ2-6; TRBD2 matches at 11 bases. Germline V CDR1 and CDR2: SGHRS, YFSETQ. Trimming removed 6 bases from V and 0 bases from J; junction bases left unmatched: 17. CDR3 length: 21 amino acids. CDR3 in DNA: TGCGCCAGCATGAAGTTCGGGACTAGCGGAGGTGTCAGCTCTGGGGCCAACGTCCTGACTTTC. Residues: CASMKFGTSGGVSSGANVLTF.

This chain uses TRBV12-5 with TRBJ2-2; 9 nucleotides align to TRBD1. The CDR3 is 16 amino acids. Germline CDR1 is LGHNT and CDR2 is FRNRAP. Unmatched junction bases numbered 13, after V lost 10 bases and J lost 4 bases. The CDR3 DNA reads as TGTGCTACGGGAAAGACAGGGGGAATGGGCACCGGGGAGCTGTTTTTT. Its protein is CATGKTGGMGTGELFF.

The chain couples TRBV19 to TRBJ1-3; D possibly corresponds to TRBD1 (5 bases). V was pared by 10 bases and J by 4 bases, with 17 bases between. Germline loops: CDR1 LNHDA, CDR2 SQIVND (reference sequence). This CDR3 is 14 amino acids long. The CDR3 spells CATKSLGRGNTIYF. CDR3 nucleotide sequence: TGTGCCACCAAGTCCTTGGGACGGGGAAACACCATATATTTT.

The CDR3 nucleotides read TGTGCCAGCTCACCGACGTCAGAGTTTCGAACTGAAGCTTTCTTT. This sequence encodes CASSPTSEFRTEAFF. This chain links TRBV18 with TRBJ1-1; no definite D call. Trimming stripped 3 bases from V and 5 bases from J, with 16 bases between. The CDR3 runs to 15 residues. The germline V gene has CDR1 KGHSH and CDR2 LQKENI.

CDR3 amino acids: CASSLGDRDNEQFF. In DNA form, the CDR3 reads TGTGCCAGCAGCTTAGGGGACAGGGACAATGAGCAGTTCTTC. The V gene is TRBV7-9, the J gene TRBJ2-1; TRBD1 matches 9 bases. V lost 1 base and J lost 5; bases outside the gene matches: 0. The CDR3 spans 14 residues. Per germline, CDR1 SEHNR and CDR2 FQNEAQ (reference sequence).

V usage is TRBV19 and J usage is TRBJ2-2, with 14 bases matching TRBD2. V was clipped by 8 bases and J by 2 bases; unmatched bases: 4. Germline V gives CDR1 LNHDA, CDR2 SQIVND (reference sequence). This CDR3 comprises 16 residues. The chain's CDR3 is CASLTSGRANTGELFF. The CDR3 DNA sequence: TGTGCCAGTCTGACTAGCGGGAGGGCTAACACCGGGGAGCTGTTTTTT.

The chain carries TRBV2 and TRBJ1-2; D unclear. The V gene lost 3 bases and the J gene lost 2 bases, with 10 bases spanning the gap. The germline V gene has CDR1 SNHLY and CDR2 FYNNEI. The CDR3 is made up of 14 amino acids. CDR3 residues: CASSDLTSNYGYTF. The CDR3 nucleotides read TGTGCCAGCAGTGACCTCACAAGCAACTATGGCTACACCTTC.

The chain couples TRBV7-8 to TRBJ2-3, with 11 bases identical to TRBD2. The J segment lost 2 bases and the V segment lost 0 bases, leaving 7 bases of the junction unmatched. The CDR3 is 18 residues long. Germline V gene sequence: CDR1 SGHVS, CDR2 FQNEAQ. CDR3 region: CASSLAVTSGSFTDTQYF. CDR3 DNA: TGTGCCAGCAGCTTAGCGGTCACTAGCGGGAGTTTCACAGATACGCAGTATTTT.

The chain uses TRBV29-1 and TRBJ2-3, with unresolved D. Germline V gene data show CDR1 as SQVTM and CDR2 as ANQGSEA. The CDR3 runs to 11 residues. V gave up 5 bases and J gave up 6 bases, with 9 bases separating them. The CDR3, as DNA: TGCAGCGTTAGGAGTTCCGATACGCAGTATTTT. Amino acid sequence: CSVRSSDTQYF.

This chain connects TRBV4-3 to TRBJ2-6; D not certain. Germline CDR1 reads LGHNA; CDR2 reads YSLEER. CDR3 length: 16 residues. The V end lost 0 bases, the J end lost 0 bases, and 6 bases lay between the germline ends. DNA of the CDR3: TGCGCCAGCAGCCAAGACGGCAGCTCTGGGGCCAACGTCCTGACTTTC. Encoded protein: CASSQDGSSGANVLTF.